These 9 T cell receptor beta chains came from one sample sequenced in a study of cytomegalovirus exposure and HLA in healthy donors (dated by TCRdb to about 2017). The library was generated by the immunoSEQ multiplex PCR assay. Entries here come from immuneACCESS through TCRdb and include only in-frame sequences with V and J called. Some clones fail to appear in such tables; in the studies checked, an unresolved V gene covers under half of the shortfall, and the cause of the remainder is unknown. This sample gives approximately 200,000 clones in total; 70% to 85% of them show up just once. Around an eighth of the sample lies in the top ten. Specimen: PBMCs. The receptors were sampled from a woman aged 25 to 45 in good health and CMV-seropositive.

The table lists this clone with a count of one. The chain couples TRBV27 to TRBJ2-3; 14 bases line up with TRBD2. V was pared by 3 bases and J by 9 bases, with 5 bases of the junction left unmatched. The CDR3 is made up of 15 amino acids. Germline V CDR1 and CDR2: MNHEY, SMNVEV (reference sequence). The CDR3: CASSFGLAGGITQYF. Written as DNA, the CDR3 is TGTGCCAGCAGTTTTGGACTAGCGGGAGGAATCACGCAGTATTTT.

The V and J genes are TRBV15 and TRBJ2-3, with 7 nucleotides matching TRBD2. Germline V CDR1 and CDR2: LNHNV, YYDKDF (reference sequence). The V gene end was trimmed by 1 base and the J gene end by 7 bases; junction bases not matched to a gene: 5. The CDR3 sequence is 14 residues long. The CDR3 DNA reads as TGTGCCACCAGCAGAGTTCCTAGCGGCTATACGCAGTATTTT. Its protein product is CATSRVPSGYTQYF.

The chain has TRBV4-2 and TRBJ1-1; 8 positions agree with TRBD1. Germline loops: CDR1 LGHNA, CDR2 YNFKEQ. The CDR3 totals 15 residues. The trim removed 4 bases at V and 4 bases at J, leaving 8 bases unmatched. The CDR3 is CASSLEGQVGTEAFF. For the CDR3, the DNA is TGTGCCAGCAGCCTCGAGGGACAGGTGGGCACTGAAGCTTTCTTT.

The chain joins TRBV25-1 to TRBJ2-3; weak D call: TRBD1 (6 bases). Per germline, CDR1 MGHDK and CDR2 SYGVNS. Trimming stripped 0 bases from V and 0 bases from J, with 10 bases between. The CDR3 has 16 residues. Written as DNA, the CDR3 is TGTGCCAGCAGTGAATATCGACAGGCTAGCACAGATACGCAGTATTTT. It translates to CASSEYRQASTDTQYF. The full variable domain, with the rest looked up from reference TRBV25-1 and TRBJ2-3, is EADIYQTPRYLVIGTGKKITLECSQTMGHDKMYWYQQDPGMELHLIHYSYGVNSTEKGDLSSESTVSRIRTEHFPLTLESARPSHTSQYLCASSEYRQASTDTQYFGPGTRLTVL.

The chain couples TRBV6-6 to TRBJ2-1, with TRBD1 identical over 7 bases. Germline V gene sequence: CDR1 MNHNY, CDR2 SVGAGI (reference sequence). V lost 2 bases, J lost 8 bases, and 6 bases stayed unmatched. The CDR3 has 14 amino acids. In DNA form, the CDR3 reads TGTGCCAGCAGTTACCCAACACAGGGGCATGAGCAGTTCTTC. Translation: CASSYPTQGHEQFF.

The CDR3 bases are TGCGCCAGCAGCCGAAGTCAAGGGGTGTTCTCCTACGAGCAGTACTTC. Translated, it gives CASSRSQGVFSYEQYF. The chain joins TRBV4-1 to TRBJ2-7; TRBD1 is a possible D gene (5 bases). CDR1 is MGHRA, CDR2 YSYEKL, per germline. This CDR3 region has 16 residues. Trimming cost V 4 bases and J 0 bases, with 16 bases left between them.

This clone was picked up a small number of times. The V call is TRBV7-9, the J call TRBJ1-5, with D hard to call. The V end lost 5 bases, the J end lost 4 bases, and 15 bases lay between the germline ends. The germline V gene has CDR1 SEHNR and CDR2 FQNEAQ (reference sequence). There are 15 residues in the CDR3. CDR3 DNA sequence: TGTGCCAGCAGCCCCAGCGGGAGGCCTAATCAGCCCCAGCATTTT. Its protein product is CASSPSGRPNQPQHF.

The V call is TRBV9, the J call TRBJ2-1; 10 bases are shared with TRBD1. The CDR3 is 15 residues long. Trimming cost V 0 bases and J 8 bases; bases outside gene matches: 5. Germline loops: CDR1 SGDLS, CDR2 YYNGEE. Written as DNA, the CDR3 is TGTGCCAGCAGCGTAGGGGCGGGGACAGGGGATGAGCAGTTCTTC. This translates into CASSVGAGTGDEQFF.

The chain joins TRBV6-4 to TRBJ2-7, with D possibly matching TRBD2 (5 bases). CDR3 length: 11 residues. Germline CDR1 MRHNA, CDR2 SNTAGT. The germline V and J ends were trimmed by 6 bases and 6 bases, with 9 bases remaining between them. CDR3 amino acids: CASSGVAEQYF. The CDR3 coding sequence is TGTGCCAGCAGCGGGGTCGCCGAGCAGTACTTC.